The present T cell receptor (beta chain) was sequenced within a study of CD8 T cells in Susac syndrome. Study-level points and caveats: The study's TCR sequencing and HLA analysis covered a relatively small number of individuals, and the study acknowledged this.

The TEMRA cells underwent FACS enrichment, while the CD8+ and CD4+ T cells underwent negative isolation. Note on this clonotype: As yet, its antigen is unknown.

When the RNA was reverse transcribed, random hexamers were used with an input of roughly 0.45 to 1 ug. Across 54 Vbeta and 13 Jbeta, immunoSEQ multiplex PCR amplified TCR beta CDR3. Each CDR3 protein is one row after TCRdb ran MiXCR on the immunoSEQ multiplex PCR reads. The sample holds about 130,000 distinct CDR3 sequences, around 95% seen once. The specimen was CD4+ T cells from PBMCs. This sequence was found in a human donor in good health.

CDR3 residues: CSARAGRLRDTQYF. Written as DNA, the CDR3 is TGCAGTGCTCGGGCGGGCCGACTCCGAGATACGCAGTATTTT. V gene TRBV20-1 combines with J gene TRBJ2-3; maybe TRBD2 (5 bases). The germline V gene has CDR1 DFQATT and CDR2 SNEGSKA (reference sequence). The V end lost 5 bases, the J end lost 5 bases, and 17 bases lay between the germline ends. CDR3 size: 14 residues.